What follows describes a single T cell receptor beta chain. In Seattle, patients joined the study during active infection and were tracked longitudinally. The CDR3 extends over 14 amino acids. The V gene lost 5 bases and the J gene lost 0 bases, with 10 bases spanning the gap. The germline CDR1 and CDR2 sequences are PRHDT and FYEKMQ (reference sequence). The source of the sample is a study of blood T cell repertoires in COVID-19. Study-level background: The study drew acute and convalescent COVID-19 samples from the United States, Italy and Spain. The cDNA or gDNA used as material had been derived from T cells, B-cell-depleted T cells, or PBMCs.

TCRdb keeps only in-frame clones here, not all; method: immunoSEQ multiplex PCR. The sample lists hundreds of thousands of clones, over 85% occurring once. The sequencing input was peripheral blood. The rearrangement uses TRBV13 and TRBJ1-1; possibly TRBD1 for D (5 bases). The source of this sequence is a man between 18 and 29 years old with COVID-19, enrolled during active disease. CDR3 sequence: CASSGRDMNTEAFF. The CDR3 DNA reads TGTGCCAGCAGCGGCAGGGATATGAACACTGAAGCTTTCTTT.